This TCR beta chain was captured by sequencing in a study of T cells after yellow fever vaccination. Findings and limits, study-wide: Most primary-vaccination clones reappeared after the booster (just under 98% CD4, about 88% CD8).

Using its own MiXCR run on the 5' RACE reads, TCRdb lists one record per CDR3 protein. The repertoire holds some 240,000 distinct CDR3 sequences, with roughly 4% as singletons. The table lists this clonotype with many counts. The antigen is undetermined. This sample comprised PBMCs, obtained 15 days after the yellow fever booster vaccination. The source is a young man who received the YFV17D yellow fever vaccine.

DNA of the CDR3: TGTGCCAGCAGCTCAGCGAATAGTGGGTACGAGCAGTACTTC. Its protein product is CASSSANSGYEQYF. The J gene is TRBJ2-7, the V gene TRBV7-2; no reliable D call. The CDR3 sequence is 14 residues long. V was cut by 4 bases and J by 4 bases, with 14 bases left in between. CDR1 is SGHTA, CDR2 FQGNSA, per germline.